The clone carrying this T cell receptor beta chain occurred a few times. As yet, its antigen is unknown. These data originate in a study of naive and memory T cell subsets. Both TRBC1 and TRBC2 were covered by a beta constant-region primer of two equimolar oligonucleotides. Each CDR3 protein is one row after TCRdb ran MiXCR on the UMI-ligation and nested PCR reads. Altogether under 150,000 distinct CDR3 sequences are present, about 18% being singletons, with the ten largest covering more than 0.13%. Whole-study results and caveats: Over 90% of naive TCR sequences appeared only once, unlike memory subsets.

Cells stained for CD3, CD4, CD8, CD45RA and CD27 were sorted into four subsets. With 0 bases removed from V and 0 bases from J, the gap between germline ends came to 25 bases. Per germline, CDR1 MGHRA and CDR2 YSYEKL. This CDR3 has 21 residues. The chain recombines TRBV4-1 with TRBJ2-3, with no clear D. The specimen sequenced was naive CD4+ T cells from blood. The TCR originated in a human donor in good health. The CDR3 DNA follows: TGCGCCAGCAGCCAAGATTTTAACACCCCACATCCCGGTAATAGCACAGATACGCAGTATTTT. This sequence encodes CASSQDFNTPHPGNSTDTQYF.